The sequence of this T cell receptor (beta chain) was determined in a study of shared clonotypes between healthy human individuals. The CDR3 is 16 residues long. Germline-derived CDR1 and CDR2 are LGHNA and YSLEER. Trimming took 0 bases from V and 1 from J, leaving 11 bases between them. The repertoire was sequenced with immunoSEQ multiplex PCR; TCRdb's copy has only in-frame clones and lacks some. The repertoire includes a few million clones, approximately 93% of them detected once, and 0.35% to 0.45% sits in the top ten. This rearrangement joins TRBV4-3 to TRBJ2-3, with no clear D. The sample consisted of naive CD4+ T cells from PBMCs. Documented subset: CD45RA+ positively selected. The receptor was derived from a man between 18 and 29 years old in good health. Some clones in this sample may be carry-over from other donors' samples. For the CDR3, the DNA is TGCGCCAGCAGCCAAGACATTCGGCAGGGCACAGATACGCAGTATTTT. Its translation: CASSQDIRQGTDTQYF.